This T cell receptor beta chain appears in the sequencing data of a study of OX40 agonist ivuxolimab in advanced cancers. Study in general: Those treated in dose escalation had hepatocellular carcinoma, melanoma, renal cell cancer or head and neck cancer.

Drawing of blood for sampling happened at baseline, at cycle 4 day 1, and at cycle 7 day 1. This CDR3 is 13 amino acids long. In germline, CDR1 is LNHDA, CDR2 SQIVND (reference sequence). The V end was cut by 5 bases, the J end by 0 bases, with 8 bases between. The table lists this clone with a count of one. The antigen remains unidentified. Data came from immunoSEQ multiplex PCR; TCRdb stores just in-frame clones and leaves some out. The sample comprises 75,000 to 80,000 clones, around 82% of which are singletons, and 0.76% rests with the top ten. Broader study findings: At doses 0.1 to 3.0 mg/kg, CD4+ and CD8+ clones expanded. CD8+ T cells were the subset that, on average, had more expanded clones than CD4+.

Specimen: CD4+ or CD8+ T cells sorted from blood, collected in a trial of the OX40 agonist ivuxolimab. The receptor comes from an adult with an advanced solid tumor such as melanoma, head and neck, liver or kidney cancer. The J gene is TRBJ2-7, the V gene TRBV19, with D possibly being TRBD1 (6 bases). CDR3 residues: CASSADSSYEQYF. CDR3 bases: TGTGCCAGTAGTGCGGACAGCTCCTACGAGCAGTACTTC.